This entry is about one T cell receptor (beta chain). As yet, its antigen is unknown. The CDR3 runs 13 residues. Looked up from germline, CDR1 is LGHNA and CDR2 is YSLEER. Trimming removed 4 bases from V and 2 bases from J, with 9 bases in between. Using unique molecular identifiers, the investigators prepared the TCRbeta library. TCRdb analysed the PCR reads with MiXCR anew, one entry per CDR3 protein. The sample includes 300,000 to 350,000 distinct CDR3 sequences, 16% of them seen just once. The entry originates in a study of T-cell reconstitution after alpha-beta-depleted transplantation in children. Findings and caveats of the study: Several hundred rapidly expanded clones from non-depleted graft cells reportedly supplied alpha-beta T cells about two months post-transplant. After transplant, high TCRbeta diversity at day 60 in some patients arose from surviving recipient T cells and thymic progenitors. From newly produced T cells came most of the T-cell counts and diversity one year after transplant.

Sequencing used PBMCs, mostly from graft donor cells, obtained 360 days after TCRalphabeta/CD19-depleted stem cell transplant. The V call is TRBV4-3, the J call TRBJ2-7, with D perhaps assigned TRBD1 or TRBD2 (5 bases each). This clonotype originated in a male patient between 2 and 15 years old who had a stem cell transplant for acute lymphoblastic leukemia, so the T cells may come from the graft donor. The CDR3 nucleotides are TGCGCCAGCAGCCGGGACCCCGCCTACGAGCAGTACTTC. This translates into CASSRDPAYEQYF.